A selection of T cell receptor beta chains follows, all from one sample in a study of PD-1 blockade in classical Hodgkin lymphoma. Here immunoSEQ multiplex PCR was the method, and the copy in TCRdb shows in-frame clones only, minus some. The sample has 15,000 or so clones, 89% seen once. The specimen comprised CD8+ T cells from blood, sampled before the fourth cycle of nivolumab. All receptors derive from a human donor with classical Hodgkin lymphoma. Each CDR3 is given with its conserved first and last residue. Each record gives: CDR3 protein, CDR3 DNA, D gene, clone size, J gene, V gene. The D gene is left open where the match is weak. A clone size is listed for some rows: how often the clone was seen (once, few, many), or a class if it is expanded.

CDR3: CSVEERDKDSYEQYF
DNA: TGCAGCGTTGAAGAGCGGGACAAGGACTCCTACGAGCAGTACTTC
D: .
size: .
J: TRBJ2-7
V: TRBV29-1

CDR3: CASSLPGREGHYEQYF
DNA: TGTGCCAGCAGCCTTCCCGGGCGGGAGGGCCACTACGAGCAGTACTTC
D: TRBD2
size: few
J: TRBJ2-7
V: TRBV28

CDR3: CAIGLGANVLTF
DNA: TGTGCCATCGGCCTTGGGGCCAACGTCCTGACTTTC
D: .
size: .
J: TRBJ2-6
V: TRBV7-6

CDR3: CASSLSDASSYEQYF
DNA: TGTGCCAGCAGTTTATCGGACGCGAGCTCCTACGAGCAGTACTTC
D: .
size: .
J: TRBJ2-7
V: TRBV27

CDR3: CATRETGAEETQYF
DNA: TGTGCCACCAGAGAAACAGGGGCTGAGGAGACCCAGTACTTC
D: TRBD1
size: .
J: TRBJ2-5
V: TRBV15

CDR3: CASSIVAGQTNQPQHF
DNA: TGTGCCAGTAGTATAGTTGCTGGACAGACCAATCAGCCCCAGCATTTT
D: .
size: .
J: TRBJ1-5
V: TRBV19

CDR3: CASSKVQRSRLTEAFF
DNA: TGTGCCAGCAGCAAGGTACAGAGGAGTCGGCTCACTGAAGCTTTCTTT
D: .
size: .
J: TRBJ1-1
V: TRBV21-1

CDR3: CASSDRDSYNEQFF
DNA: TGTGCCAGCAGCGACCGGGACAGCTACAATGAGCAGTTCTTC
D: TRBD1
size: .
J: TRBJ2-1
V: TRBV6-5

CDR3: CASSLGRTGGEKLFF
DNA: TGTGCCAGCAGCTTAGGCCGGACAGGAGGAGAAAAACTGTTTTTT
D: TRBD1
size: .
J: TRBJ1-4
V: TRBV13

CDR3: CASSLDGGLKGNTEAFF
DNA: TGTGCCAGCAGCTTGGATGGGGGTCTCAAAGGGAACACTGAAGCTTTCTTT
D: .
size: .
J: TRBJ1-1
V: TRBV5-4

CDR3: CASSLGLNSYEQYF
DNA: TGTGCCAGCAGCTTGGGACTGAACTCCTACGAGCAGTACTTC
D: .
size: .
J: TRBJ2-7
V: TRBV7-8

CDR3: CASSFLETQYF
DNA: TGTGCCAGCAGTTTTTTAGAGACCCAGTACTTC
D: .
size: .
J: TRBJ2-5
V: TRBV28

CDR3: CSVGTSDYGYTF
DNA: TGCAGCGTTGGGACGTCTGATTATGGCTACACCTTC
D: .
size: few
J: TRBJ1-2
V: TRBV29-1

CDR3: CASSQYLHPERGTQYF
DNA: TGTGCCAGCAGCCAATACCTACACCCGGAGAGGGGGACCCAGTACTTC
D: .
size: .
J: TRBJ2-5
V: TRBV14

CDR3: CASSLGSASGGVDPYTQYF
DNA: TGTGCCAGCAGCTTGGGATCTGCTAGCGGGGGGGTGGATCCCTATACGCAGTATTTT
D: TRBD2
size: .
J: TRBJ2-3
V: TRBV5-6

CDR3: CASSYSTANFYEQYF
DNA: TGCGCCAGCAGCTACTCGACAGCTAACTTCTACGAGCAGTACTTC
D: .
size: .
J: TRBJ2-7
V: TRBV5-1

CDR3: CAGLGGRGNEQFF
DNA: TGTGCCGGTCTAGGGGGGAGGGGGAATGAGCAGTTCTTC
D: .
size: .
J: TRBJ2-1
V: TRBV30

CDR3: CASSWGPDYNEQFF
DNA: TGTGCCAGCAGTTGGGGCCCGGACTACAATGAGCAGTTCTTC
D: .
size: .
J: TRBJ2-1
V: TRBV27

CDR3: CASSLETGVADTEAFF
DNA: TGCGCCAGCAGCTTGGAGACAGGGGTAGCGGACACTGAAGCTTTCTTT
D: TRBD1
size: few
J: TRBJ1-1
V: TRBV5-1

CDR3: CASSPGTGGFYEQYF
DNA: TGTGCCAGCAGCCCTGGAACAGGGGGCTTCTACGAGCAGTACTTC
D: TRBD1
size: .
J: TRBJ2-7
V: TRBV4-2

CDR3: CASSPNRDEEKLFF
DNA: TGTGCCAGCAGCCCCAACAGGGATGAGGAAAAACTGTTTTTT
D: .
size: .
J: TRBJ1-4
V: TRBV7-2

CDR3: CASSWDRGGYEQYF
DNA: TGTGCCAGCAGCTGGGACAGGGGCGGCTACGAGCAGTACTTC
D: TRBD1
size: .
J: TRBJ2-7
V: TRBV5-4

CDR3: CASSPGVNEQFF
DNA: TGTGCCAGCAGTCCAGGGGTGAATGAGCAGTTCTTC
D: .
size: .
J: TRBJ2-1
V: TRBV28

CDR3: CASSYTNSYEQYF
DNA: TGTGCCAGCAGCTACACCAATTCCTACGAGCAGTACTTC
D: .
size: once
J: TRBJ2-7
V: TRBV5-8

CDR3: CASRPFTSGYNEQFF
DNA: TGTGCCAGCAGGCCCTTCACTAGCGGATACAATGAGCAGTTCTTC
D: TRBD2
size: medium-sized
J: TRBJ2-1
V: TRBV28

CDR3: CAWSMTSGIPGIYEQYF
DNA: TGTGCCTGGAGTATGACTAGCGGGATCCCTGGAATCTACGAGCAGTACTTC
D: TRBD2
size: .
J: TRBJ2-7
V: TRBV30

CDR3: CASSLGTSVADTQYF
DNA: TGTGCCAGCAGCCTTGGGACTAGCGTTGCAGATACGCAGTATTTT
D: TRBD2
size: once
J: TRBJ2-3
V: TRBV28

CDR3: CASSLQEYNSPLHF
DNA: TGCGCCAGCAGCCTACAGGAGTATAATTCACCCCTCCACTTT
D: .
size: once
J: TRBJ1-6
V: TRBV5-1

CDR3: CASSERGLAGPSSYEQYF
DNA: TGTGCCAGCAGTGAAAGGGGACTAGCGGGACCGAGCTCCTACGAGCAGTACTTC
D: TRBD2
size: once
J: TRBJ2-7
V: TRBV2

CDR3: CASSQERGHPNYEQYF
DNA: TGCGCCAGCAGCCAGGAGCGAGGGCACCCCAACTACGAGCAGTACTTC
D: .
size: .
J: TRBJ2-7
V: TRBV4-1

CDR3: CASSEALGVVNTGELFF
DNA: TGTGCCAGCAGTGAAGCGCTGGGAGTAGTAAACACCGGGGAGCTGTTTTTT
D: .
size: .
J: TRBJ2-2
V: TRBV6-1

CDR3: CASSVDSGGAWDTQYF
DNA: TGTGCCAGCAGCGTTGATAGCGGGGGGGCTTGGGATACGCAGTATTTT
D: TRBD2
size: .
J: TRBJ2-3
V: TRBV9

CDR3: CASSQGTSGGADTQYF
DNA: TGCGCCAGCAGCCAAGGAACTAGCGGGGGAGCAGATACGCAGTATTTT
D: TRBD2
size: once
J: TRBJ2-3
V: TRBV4-1

CDR3: CASSLDGREAFF
DNA: TGTGCCAGCAGCTTGGACGGGAGGGAAGCTTTCTTT
D: .
size: few
J: TRBJ1-1
V: TRBV5-4

CDR3: CASSRSDTQYF
DNA: TGCGCCAGCAGTAGATCAGATACGCAGTATTTT
D: .
size: once
J: TRBJ2-3
V: TRBV5-1

CDR3: CASSLLAMETQYF
DNA: TGTGCCAGCAGCTTACTAGCGATGGAGACCCAGTACTTC
D: .
size: once
J: TRBJ2-5
V: TRBV7-8

CDR3: CASSQEGRTGPSMNTEAFF
DNA: TGCGCCAGCAGCCAAGAAGGGAGGACAGGGCCAAGCATGAACACTGAAGCTTTCTTT
D: TRBD1
size: .
J: TRBJ1-1
V: TRBV4-1

CDR3: CASSFSGNSYEQYF
DNA: TGTGCCAGCAGTTTTTCAGGGAACTCCTACGAGCAGTACTTC
D: .
size: .
J: TRBJ2-7
V: TRBV27

CDR3: CASSIAEDNEQFF
DNA: TGTGCCAGTAGTATCGCCGAGGACAATGAGCAGTTCTTC
D: .
size: .
J: TRBJ2-1
V: TRBV19

CDR3: CASSETARGRGEETQYF
DNA: TGTGCCAGCAGTGAAACTGCTCGAGGCAGGGGTGAGGAGACCCAGTACTTC
D: .
size: .
J: TRBJ2-5
V: TRBV6-1

CDR3: CASSLLGGPYYEQYF
DNA: TGTGCCAGCAGTTTACTAGGGGGCCCCTACTACGAGCAGTACTTC
D: TRBD1
size: .
J: TRBJ2-7
V: TRBV27

CDR3: CASSPSGGAGETQYF
DNA: TGTGCCAGCAGTCCTAGCGGGGGGGCCGGAGAGACCCAGTACTTC
D: TRBD2
size: .
J: TRBJ2-5
V: TRBV27

CDR3: CASAPNTGELFF
DNA: TGTGCTAGTGCCCCTAACACCGGGGAGCTGTTTTTT
D: .
size: once
J: TRBJ2-2
V: TRBV12-5

CDR3: CASSLSIGREKLFF
DNA: TGTGCCAGCAGTTTATCTATAGGGCGGGAAAAACTGTTTTTT
D: .
size: once
J: TRBJ1-4
V: TRBV27

CDR3: CASSNSGNTGELFF
DNA: TGTGCCAGCAGTAATAGCGGGAACACCGGGGAGCTGTTTTTT
D: .
size: .
J: TRBJ2-2
V: TRBV6-5

CDR3: CASSTGLAGGGDTQYF
DNA: TGTGCCAGCAGCACAGGACTAGCGGGAGGGGGAGATACGCAGTATTTT
D: TRBD2
size: .
J: TRBJ2-3
V: TRBV7-6

CDR3: CASSLDQQGAINIQYF
DNA: TGCGCCAGCAGCTTGGACCAACAGGGGGCGATTAACATTCAGTACTTC
D: TRBD1
size: .
J: TRBJ2-4
V: TRBV5-1